The rows below give T cell receptor beta chains drawn from one sample of a study of blood T cell repertoires in COVID-19. Assay used: immunoSEQ multiplex PCR; TCRdb lists only in-frame clones, some missing. The data show approximately 80,000 clones, with approximately 79% seen just once and 16% held by the top ten. Sequenced material: peripheral blood. Every receptor here comes from a man in his 70s with active or convalescent COVID-19. The CDR3 runs from the conserved cysteine through the conserved F or W. Each record gives: clone size, J gene, V gene, D gene, CDR3 DNA, CDR3 protein. A D gene is named only where the DNA matches it firmly. Clone size, where shown, is once, few, many, or a class for clones that have expanded.

- | TRBJ1-6 | TRBV27 | TRBD1 | TGTGCCAGCAGTTTATCAGGGGGCGGTAGGCAGACCTCCTATAATTCACCCCTCCACTTT | CASSLSGGGRQTSYNSPLHF
- | TRBJ1-6 | TRBV5-6 | - | TGTGCCAGCAGCTTGGATTCGGCAGAGCGGTCACCCCTCCACTTT | CASSLDSAERSPLHF
- | TRBJ1-5 | TRBV28 | - | TGTGCCAGCAGTCCAGGGATTCATAGCAATCAGCCCCAGCATTTT | CASSPGIHSNQPQHF
- | TRBJ2-3 | TRBV3-1/TRBV3-2 | - | TGTGCCAGCTTGGCGGGGAACACAGATACGCAGTATTTT | CASLAGNTDTQYF
- | TRBJ2-1 | TRBV13 | - | TGTGCCAGCAGCTTAGTGCCCACAGGGAACTACAATGAGCAGTTCTTC | CASSLVPTGNYNEQFF
once | TRBJ1-6 | TRBV3-1/TRBV3-2 | - | TGTGCCAGCAGCCGCTCAGGTTTGGGTAATTCACCCCTCCACTTT | CASSRSGLGNSPLHF
- | TRBJ2-5 | TRBV5-8 | - | TGTGCCAGCAGCCAGGGGAAGAAAGAGACCCAGTACTTC | CASSQGKKETQYF
- | TRBJ1-5 | TRBV6-6 | - | TGTGCCAGCAGTTACCCCCCGCAAACAGGCAATCAGCCCCAGCATTTT | CASSYPPQTGNQPQHF
- | TRBJ1-6 | TRBV29-1 | - | TGCAGCGTCGGGGGGATAAATTCACCCCTCCACTTT | CSVGGINSPLHF
- | TRBJ1-3 | TRBV11-2 | - | TGTGCCAGCAGCCGGAGCCCCTCTCGGGCTGGAAACACCATATATTTT | CASSRSPSRAGNTIYF
many | TRBJ1-2 | TRBV12-3/TRBV12-4 | - | TGTGCCAGCAGTCGCGACGCGGGCGGCTACACCTTC | CASSRDAGGYTF
- | TRBJ2-2 | TRBV9 | TRBD2 | TGTGCCAGCAGCGATCCGAGCGGGGGCGAGGACACCGGGGAGCTGTTTTTT | CASSDPSGGEDTGELFF
- | TRBJ2-2 | TRBV5-5 | - | TGTGCCAGCAGCTCCCGAGCTTCGAGAAACACCGGGGAGCTGTTTTTT | CASSSRASRNTGELFF
- | TRBJ1-5 | TRBV5-6 | TRBD1 | TGTGCCAGCAGCCGGGACAGGGAGAATCAGCCCCAGCATTTT | CASSRDRENQPQHF
few | TRBJ1-6 | TRBV6-4 | - | TGTGCCAGTGAGGCAGGGGAGATCTTCCACTCACCCCTCCACTTT | CASEAGEIFHSPLHF
- | TRBJ1-1 | TRBV7-9 | TRBD1 | TGTGCCAGCAGCCGTAGGACAGGGGGCGCCGGAGCTTTCTTT | CASSRRTGGAGAFF
- | TRBJ2-7 | TRBV30 | - | TGTGCCTGGAGTCAGGGGGGAGGCCGGGGCGAGCAGTACTTC | CAWSQGGGRGEQYF
- | TRBJ1-4 | TRBV18 | - | TGTGCCAGCTCCAAGGGGCTCACTAATGAAAAACTGTTTTTT | CASSKGLTNEKLFF
- | TRBJ1-5 | TRBV6-6 | TRBD1 | TGTGCCAGCAGTCAAACTTCAGGGGGCGCATCCTCGGGTCAGCCCCAGCATTTT | CASSQTSGGASSGQPQHF
- | TRBJ2-7 | TRBV6-5 | - | TGTGCCAGTCTAAAAGGCGGTGACTACGAGCAGTACTTC | CASLKGGDYEQYF
- | TRBJ1-5 | TRBV28 | - | TGTGCCAGCACGGTGAGGAATCAGCCCCAGCATTTT | CASTVRNQPQHF
- | TRBJ1-5 | TRBV6-5 | - | TGTGCCAGCGCAAGGGGCGATTATCAGCCCCAGCATTTT | CASARGDYQPQHF
few | TRBJ2-7 | TRBV10-2 | TRBD1 | TGCGCCAGCAGTGATGTGGGACAGGGTGTCTACGAGCAGTACTTC | CASSDVGQGVYEQYF
once | TRBJ2-2 | TRBV11-2 | - | TGTGCCAGCAGCTGGGGCGGGGTCAGGGGGACTACCGGGGAGCTGTTTTTT | CASSWGGVRGTTGELFF
- | TRBJ1-2 | TRBV19 | TRBD1 | TGTGCCAGCCATTCGGGACAGGGAGGCTACCATGGCTACACCTTC | CASHSGQGGYHGYTF
- | TRBJ2-7 | TRBV19 | - | TGTGCCAGTAGTTCCGAGGCCGAGCAGTACTTC | CASSSEAEQYF
- | TRBJ1-6 | TRBV6-6 | TRBD1 | TGTGCCAGCAGTTACGGACAGGGTTCGGTCCCCCTCCACTTT | CASSYGQGSVPLHF
once | TRBJ2-1 | TRBV15 | TRBD2 | TGTGCCACCAGCATTCGGACTAGCGGGTTGAATGAGCAGTTCTTC | CATSIRTSGLNEQFF
- | TRBJ2-3 | TRBV28 | - | TGTGCCAGCAGTTCGACTAGGCGGGTAAGGACAGATACGCAGTATTTT | CASSSTRRVRTDTQYF
many | TRBJ2-7 | TRBV30 | - | TGTGCCTGGAGTGCCGACTTTCGGGAGCAGTACTTC | CAWSADFREQYF
- | TRBJ2-5 | TRBV20-1 | TRBD1 | TGCAGTCCCTACAGGGGAGAGACCCAGTACTTC | CSPYRGETQYF
few | TRBJ1-1 | TRBV27 | - | TGTGCCAGCAGTCATACACCAAACACTGAAGCTTTCTTT | CASSHTPNTEAFF
- | TRBJ1-1 | TRBV6-5 | TRBD1 | TGTGCCAGCAGTTACACGGGACAGGTCATGAACACTGAAGCTTTCTTT | CASSYTGQVMNTEAFF
- | TRBJ2-7 | TRBV11-2 | TRBD2 | TGTGCCAGCAGCTCGTGGCCGCGGGGGGCCTCCTACGAGCAGTACTTC | CASSSWPRGASYEQYF